This T cell receptor (beta chain) originates from a study of blood T cell repertoires in COVID-19. Study-wide background: Samples came from the United States, Italy and Spain, spanning acute and convalescent COVID-19.

The method was immunoSEQ multiplex PCR; TCRdb's version includes in-frame clones alone and lacks a portion of them. The sample yields some 460,000 clones, roughly 90% seen once. V dropped 7 bases and J dropped 0 bases, with 14 bases sitting between them. Germline loops: CDR1 SGDLS, CDR2 YYNGEE. The CDR3 extends over 15 amino acids. The receptor was isolated from a woman under 40 with acute or convalescent COVID-19. This rearrangement joins TRBV9 to TRBJ1-3; perhaps TRBD1 as D (6 bases). Source material: peripheral blood. The CDR3 nucleotides are TGTGCCAGCGGAGATCGACAGGACTCTGGAAACACCATATATTTT. Amino acids: CASGDRQDSGNTIYF.